This T cell receptor (beta chain) was obtained from a study of shared clonotypes between healthy human individuals. Study background: There were three CD4 naive, three CD4 memory, two CD8 naive and one CD8 memory plates per donor.

Germline CDR1 SNHLY, CDR2 FYNNEI. Trimming took 2 bases from V and 4 from J, leaving 9 bases between them. The CDR3 runs 14 residues. Only CD45RO-negative cells positively selected for CCR7 counted as naive CD8 cells, so terminally differentiated effector memory CD45RA+ cells were excluded. TCRdb's table, derived via immunoSEQ multiplex PCR, lists solely in-frame clones and lacks some. The table shows about 2.1 million clones, with about 94% occurring only once. The chain combines TRBV2 with TRBJ2-1, with D perhaps matching TRBD2 (6 bases). The receptor was isolated from a man aged 18-30 years in good health. Some clones in this sample may be carry-over from other donors' samples. The sequencing input was naive CD8+ T cells from PBMCs. This CDR3 reads CASSEIGGYNEQFF. DNA of the CDR3: TGTGCCAGCAGTGAAATCGGGGGTTACAATGAGCAGTTCTTC. Using reference TRBV2 and TRBJ2-1 for the parts outside the CDR3, the full variable domain is EPEVTQTPSHQVTQMGQEVILRCVPISNHLYFYWYRQILGQKVEFLVSFYNNEISEKSEIFDDQFSVERPDGSNFTLKIRSTKLEDSAMYFCASSEIGGYNEQFFGPGTRLTVL.